This TCR beta chain comes out of a study of beta chain features in type 1 diabetes. Study results and limitations: Moderate but significant shortening of TCRB CDR3s was recorded in all four CD4+ subsets from Type 1 diabetes patients. In comparison with healthy donors, patients had naive, central memory and Treg TCRB repertoires that appeared more similar. For TCRB rearrangement, an influence of HLA type remained unresolved here. Reduced insertions and increased deletions marked VDJ junctions in type 1 diabetes patients.

This clone has only a few counts. The antigen remains unidentified. As every portion of the isolated RNA was reverse transcribed, the sequencing read expressed TCRB transcripts. Naive, central memory and regulatory T cell samples came to a mean of roughly 4 million reads. Data came from immunoSEQ multiplex PCR; TCRdb stores just in-frame clones and leaves some out. Of 640,000 or so clones listed, 11% to 15% are singletons. Germline CDR1 is MNHEY and CDR2 is SVGAGI. V shed 0 bases and J 4 bases; nucleotides not matched to a gene: 3. The CDR3 runs 16 residues. The clonotype comes from a young man with type 1 diabetes. Sequencing was performed on naive CD4+ T cells from blood. The chain has TRBV6-5 and TRBJ2-1; 10 bases match TRBD2. The CDR3 protein is CASSYSGTSEYNEQFF. CDR3 in DNA: TGTGCCAGCAGTTACTCCGGGACTAGCGAATACAATGAGCAGTTCTTC.